Sequencing of this T cell receptor (beta chain) was carried out in a study of blood T cell repertoires in COVID-19. Study information: The United States, Italy and Spain supplied acute and convalescent COVID-19 samples. PBMCs, B-cell-depleted T cells, or T cells were the source of the cDNA or gDNA that made up the material.

Source study methods: The authors estimated nucleated cell counts from reference gene primer amplification. The data were produced by immunoSEQ multiplex PCR, yet TCRdb's version contains in-frame clones alone and is incomplete. D and trimming were read from the DNA, whereas the V and J calls and clone size are those reported in that table. The sample holds hundreds of thousands of clones; 84% are singletons and the top ten take around 9.2%. Germline-derived CDR1 and CDR2 are MNHEY and SVGEGT. Between the trimmed V and J ends, which lost 5 bases and 0 bases, there was a span of 7 bases. This CDR3 has 14 residues.

The clonotype comes from a human donor in a cohort sampled during active COVID-19. Sequenced: peripheral blood. V is TRBV6-2 or TRBV6-3 and J is TRBJ1-4; possible D gene TRBD1, 5 bases. The CDR3 DNA sequence: TGTGCCAGCAGTAAACAGGCAACTAATGAAAAACTGTTTTTT. Residues: CASSKQATNEKLFF.